This T cell receptor beta chain was captured in a study of T cells in Graves' hyperthyroidism and ophthalmopathy. Study-level points and caveats: Ophthalmopathy was identified by the model a median about 6.4 months ahead of onset. Ophthalmopathy stood apart from stable hyperthyroidism in a 13 V-J model.

Judged by abundance, this clonotype is medium-sized. What it binds is not known. After removal of 5 bases from V and 5 bases from J, the junction contained 6 bases not matched to a gene. CDR1 and CDR2 from the germline V gene are SNHLY and FYNNEI. This CDR3 region has 15 residues. Amplification of TCR beta CDR3 regions used RNA as the template. HTBI primers were employed in a first-round RT-PCR of the TCR CDR3. TCRdb used MiXCR to reprocess the multiplex PCR reads, holding one entry per CDR3 protein. The sample lists roughly 98,000 distinct CDR3 sequences, about 40% occurring once. A lack of ophthalmopathy progression within 18 months defined stable Graves' hyperthyroidism. Exclusion of patients followed from uncontrolled infection, other autoimmune disease, pregnancy or lactation.

Input material: peripheral blood or thyroid tissue (not recorded which). The gene calls are TRBV2 and TRBJ1-2; 12 bases are a match to TRBD1. The receptor's source is a woman aged 25 to 45 with Graves' hyperthyroidism. Written as DNA, the CDR3 is TGTGCCAGCAGTCTAGGGACAGGGGGCAATTATGGCTACACCTTC. This codes for CASSLGTGGNYGYTF.